This passage covers 2 T cell receptor beta chains from one sample sequenced in a study of human T cells and chemical hapten exposure. Specified time point: pre-sensitization, week 0. Treatment specified: therapeutic diphenylcyclopropenone sensitization with weekly scalp DPC. TCRdb passed the RACE reads through MiXCR, listing each CDR3 protein once. Among roughly 380,000 distinct CDR3 sequences listed, 5.1% were seen once. This material consisted of whole blood, taken in connection with sensitization to the hapten diphenylcyclopropenone (DPC). The receptors originated from a woman between 50 and 59 years old with alopecia areata. Some clones in this sample may be carry-over from other donors' samples.

This clonotype was found many times. The rearrangement joins TRBV20-1 to TRBJ2-7; 9 bases are a match to TRBD1. V shed 5 bases, J shed 3 bases, and the junction held 8 bases outside the gene matches. Per the germline V gene, CDR1 is DFQATT and CDR2 is SNEGSKA (reference sequence). The CDR3 has 14 amino acids. Here the CDR3 DNA reads TGCAGTGCTTCCCGGGGGACAGGGATCTACGAGCAGTACTTC. It encodes CSASRGTGIYEQYF.

In its sample, this clonotype was seen many times. The chain recombines TRBV2 with TRBJ1-6; 8 nucleotides line up with TRBD1. The junction had 5 bases not matched to a gene; V was cut back by 9 bases and J by 4 bases. Germline CDR1 and CDR2: SNHLY and FYNNEI. The CDR3 runs 14 residues. CDR3 bases: TGTGCCAGTTCAGGGGGCGTATATAATTCACCCCTCCACTTT. Protein sequence: CASSGGVYNSPLHF.